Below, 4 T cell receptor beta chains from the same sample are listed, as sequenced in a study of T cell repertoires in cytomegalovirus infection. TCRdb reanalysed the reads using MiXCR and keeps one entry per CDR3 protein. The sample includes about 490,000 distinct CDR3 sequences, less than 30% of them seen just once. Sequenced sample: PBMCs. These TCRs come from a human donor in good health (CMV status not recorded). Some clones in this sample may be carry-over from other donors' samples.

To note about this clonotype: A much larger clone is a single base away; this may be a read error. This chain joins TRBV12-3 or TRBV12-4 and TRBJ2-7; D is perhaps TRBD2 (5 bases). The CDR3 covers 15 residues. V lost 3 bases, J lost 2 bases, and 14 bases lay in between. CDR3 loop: CASSFRDVATYEQYF. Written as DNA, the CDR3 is TGTGCCAGCAGTTTCCGGGATGTAGCAACCTACGAGCAGTACTTC.

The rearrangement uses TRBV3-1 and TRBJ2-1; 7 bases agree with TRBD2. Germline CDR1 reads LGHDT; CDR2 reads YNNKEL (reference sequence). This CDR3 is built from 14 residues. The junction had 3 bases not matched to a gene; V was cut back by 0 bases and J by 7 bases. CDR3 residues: CASSQELATNEQFF. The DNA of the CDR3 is TGTGCCAGCAGCCAAGAACTAGCGACAAATGAGCAGTTCTTC.

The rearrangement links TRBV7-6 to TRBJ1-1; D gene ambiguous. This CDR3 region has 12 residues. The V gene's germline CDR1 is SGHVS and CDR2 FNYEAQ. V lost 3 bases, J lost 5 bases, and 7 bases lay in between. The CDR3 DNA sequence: TGTGCCAGCAGCTTTAAGGGTACTGAAGCTTTCTTT. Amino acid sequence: CASSFKGTEAFF. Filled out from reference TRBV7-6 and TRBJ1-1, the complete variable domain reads GAGVSQSPRYKVTKRGQDVALRCDPISGHVSLYWYRQALGQGPEFLTYFNYEAQQDKSGLPNDRFSAERPEGSISTLTIQRTEQRDSAMYRCASSFKGTEAFFGQGTRLTVV.

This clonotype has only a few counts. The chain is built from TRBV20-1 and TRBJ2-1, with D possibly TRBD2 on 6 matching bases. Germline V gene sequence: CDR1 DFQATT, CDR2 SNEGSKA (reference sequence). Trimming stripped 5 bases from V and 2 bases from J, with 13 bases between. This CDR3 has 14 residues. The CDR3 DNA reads TGCAGTGCTGAGTTGGGGGGTCCCTACAATGAGCAGTTCTTC. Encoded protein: CSAELGGPYNEQFF.